This T cell receptor beta chain was observed in a study of CD8 T cells in ankylosing spondylitis. In its sample, this clonotype was seen a few times. The target antigen is unknown. TCRdb re-analysed the 5' RACE reads in MiXCR, keeping a single row per CDR3 protein. The top ten hold approximately 6.3% of the sample, which has approximately 540,000 distinct CDR3 sequences, 9.5% to 15% seen once. Whole-study findings and limits: Ankylosing spondylitis blood appeared to be characterized by a TCR beta motif of 8 or 9 highly homologous variants.

The germline gives CDR1 SQVTM, CDR2 ANQGSEA. Deletions cut 4 bases from V and 0 bases from J, with 13 bases between. The CDR3 has 15 amino acids. The chain links TRBV29-1 to TRBJ1-3, with no clear D. The specimen was blood, either unsorted or a sorted T cell fraction (not recorded which). This sequence originates from a male donor with ankylosing spondylitis. In nucleotides, the CDR3 is TGCAGCGTTGGGGAAGGTCCTCCCTCTGGAAACACCATATATTTT. Amino acids: CSVGEGPPSGNTIYF.